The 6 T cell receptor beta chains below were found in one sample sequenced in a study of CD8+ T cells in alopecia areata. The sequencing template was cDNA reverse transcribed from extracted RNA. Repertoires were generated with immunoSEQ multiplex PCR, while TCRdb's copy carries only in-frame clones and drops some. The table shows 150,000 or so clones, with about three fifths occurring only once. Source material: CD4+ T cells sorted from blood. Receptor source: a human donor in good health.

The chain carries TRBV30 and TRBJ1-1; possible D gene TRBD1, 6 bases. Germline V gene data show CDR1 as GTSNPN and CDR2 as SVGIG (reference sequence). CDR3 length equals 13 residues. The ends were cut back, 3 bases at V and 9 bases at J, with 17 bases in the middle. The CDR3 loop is CAWSGGHRAKAFF. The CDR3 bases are TGTGCCTGGAGCGGGGGGCATCGGGCTAAAGCTTTCTTT. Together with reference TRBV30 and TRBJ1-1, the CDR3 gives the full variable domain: SQTIHQWPATLVQPVGSPLSLECTVEGTSNPNLYWYRQAAGRGLQLLFYSVGIGQISSEVPQNLSASRPQDRQFILSSKKLLLSDSGFYLCAWSGGHRAKAFFGQGTRLTVV.

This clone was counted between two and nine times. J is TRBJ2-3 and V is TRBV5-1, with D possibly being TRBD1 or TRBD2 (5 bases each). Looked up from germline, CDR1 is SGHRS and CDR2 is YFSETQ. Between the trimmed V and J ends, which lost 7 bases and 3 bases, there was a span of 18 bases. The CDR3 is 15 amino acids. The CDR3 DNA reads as TGCGCCAGCGGGGATCCGGGGCCCGGTACAGATACGCAGTATTTT. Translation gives CASGDPGPGTDTQYF.

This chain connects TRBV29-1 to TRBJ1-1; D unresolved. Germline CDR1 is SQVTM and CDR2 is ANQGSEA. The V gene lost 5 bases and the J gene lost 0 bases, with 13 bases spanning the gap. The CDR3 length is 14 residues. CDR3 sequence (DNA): TGCAGCGTTAATTCCGGGTCTATGAACACTGAAGCTTTCTTT. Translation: CSVNSGSMNTEAFF.

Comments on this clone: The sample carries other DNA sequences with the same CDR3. CDR3 nucleotides: TGTGCCTGGAGTGTACAGGGAGAGACCCAGTACTTC. This sequence encodes CAWSVQGETQYF. This chain links TRBV30 with TRBJ2-5, with D possibly matching TRBD1 (6 bases). The V gene's germline CDR1 is GTSNPN and CDR2 SVGIG (reference sequence). The ends were cut back, 0 bases at V and 4 bases at J, with 6 bases in the middle. The CDR3 loop spans 12 amino acids.

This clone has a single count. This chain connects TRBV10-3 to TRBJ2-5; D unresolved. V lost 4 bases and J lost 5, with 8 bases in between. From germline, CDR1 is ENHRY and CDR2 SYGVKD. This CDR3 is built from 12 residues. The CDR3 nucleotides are TGTGCCATCAGTGCCCAGGAGGAGACCCAGTACTTC. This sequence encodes CAISAQEETQYF.

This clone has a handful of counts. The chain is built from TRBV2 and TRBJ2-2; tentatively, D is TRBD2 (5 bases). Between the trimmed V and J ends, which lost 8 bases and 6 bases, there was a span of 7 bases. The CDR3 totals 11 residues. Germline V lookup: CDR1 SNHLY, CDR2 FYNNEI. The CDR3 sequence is CASDGAGELFF. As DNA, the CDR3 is TGTGCCAGCGACGGGGCCGGGGAGCTGTTTTTT. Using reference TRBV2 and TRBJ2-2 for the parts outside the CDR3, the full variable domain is EPEVTQTPSHQVTQMGQEVILRCVPISNHLYFYWYRQILGQKVEFLVSFYNNEISEKSEIFDDQFSVERPDGSNFTLKIRSTKLEDSAMYFCASDGAGELFFGEGSRLTVL.